This paragraph covers one T cell receptor (beta chain) sequence. The antigen is not known. A universal primer site and UMIs were added as TCR cDNA was made by 5'RACE template switching. Each CDR3 protein is one row after TCRdb ran MiXCR on the 5' RACE reads. The table has over 300,000 distinct CDR3 sequences, 6.8% seen once. This sample was taken from a study of T cells after yellow fever vaccination. Study-wide background: In the case of low-cell-number fractions, SMART-Seq v4 Ultra Low Input was used for preparation.

Per the germline V gene, CDR1 is MDHEN and CDR2 is SYDVKM. There are 12 residues in the CDR3. The V and J ends lost 4 bases and 9 bases respectively, with 10 bases between them. Regarding the study as a whole: The CD4 compartment and the CD8 compartment contained a small share of clonotypes in common.

This receptor was taken from a man in his late teens or twenties who received the YFV17D yellow fever vaccine. The chain joins TRBV28 to TRBJ1-3, with D unclear. This specimen was PBMCs, taken about 49 days after the first yellow fever vaccination. The CDR3 DNA reads as TGTGCCAGCAGTTCACCCGGATTCACCATATATTTT. As protein: CASSSPGFTIYF.